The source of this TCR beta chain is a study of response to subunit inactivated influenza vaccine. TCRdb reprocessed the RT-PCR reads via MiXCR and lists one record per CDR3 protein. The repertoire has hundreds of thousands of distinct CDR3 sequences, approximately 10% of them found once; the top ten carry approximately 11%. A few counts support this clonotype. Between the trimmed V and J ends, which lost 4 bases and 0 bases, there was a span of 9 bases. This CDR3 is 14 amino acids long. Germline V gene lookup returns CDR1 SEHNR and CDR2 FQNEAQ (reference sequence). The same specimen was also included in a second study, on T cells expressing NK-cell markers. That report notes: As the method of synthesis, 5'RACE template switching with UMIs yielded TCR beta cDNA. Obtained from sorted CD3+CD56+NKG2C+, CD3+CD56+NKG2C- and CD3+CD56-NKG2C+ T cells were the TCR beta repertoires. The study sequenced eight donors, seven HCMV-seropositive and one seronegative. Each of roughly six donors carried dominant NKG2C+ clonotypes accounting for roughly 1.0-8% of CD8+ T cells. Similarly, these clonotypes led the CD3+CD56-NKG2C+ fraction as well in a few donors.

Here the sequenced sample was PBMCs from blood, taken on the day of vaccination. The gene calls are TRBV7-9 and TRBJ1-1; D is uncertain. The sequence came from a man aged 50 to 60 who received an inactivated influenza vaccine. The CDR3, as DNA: TGTGCCAGCAGCTCCATCAAGCTGAACACTGAAGCTTTCTTT. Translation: CASSSIKLNTEAFF.